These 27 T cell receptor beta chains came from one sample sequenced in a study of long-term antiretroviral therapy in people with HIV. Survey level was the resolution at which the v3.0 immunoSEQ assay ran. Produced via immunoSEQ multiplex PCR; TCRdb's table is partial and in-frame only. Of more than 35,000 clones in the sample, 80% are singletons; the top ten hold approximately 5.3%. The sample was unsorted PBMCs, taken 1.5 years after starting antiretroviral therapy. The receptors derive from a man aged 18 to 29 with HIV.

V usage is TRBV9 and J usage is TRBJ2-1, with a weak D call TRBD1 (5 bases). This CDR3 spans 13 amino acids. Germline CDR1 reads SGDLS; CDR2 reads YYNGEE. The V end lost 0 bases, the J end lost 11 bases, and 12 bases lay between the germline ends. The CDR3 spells CASSVVPGNQQFF. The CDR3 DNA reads TGTGCCAGCAGCGTAGTCCCAGGGAACCAGCAGTTCTTC.

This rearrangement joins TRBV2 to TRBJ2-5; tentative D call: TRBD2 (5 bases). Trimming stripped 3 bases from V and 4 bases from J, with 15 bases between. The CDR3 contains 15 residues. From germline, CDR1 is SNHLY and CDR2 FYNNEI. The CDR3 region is CASSDLAGSAETQYF. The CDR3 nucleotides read TGTGCCAGCAGTGATTTGGCGGGTAGCGCAGAGACCCAGTACTTC. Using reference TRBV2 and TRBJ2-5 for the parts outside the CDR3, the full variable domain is EPEVTQTPSHQVTQMGQEVILRCVPISNHLYFYWYRQILGQKVEFLVSFYNNEISEKSEIFDDQFSVERPDGSNFTLKIRSTKLEDSAMYFCASSDLAGSAETQYFGPGTRLLVL.

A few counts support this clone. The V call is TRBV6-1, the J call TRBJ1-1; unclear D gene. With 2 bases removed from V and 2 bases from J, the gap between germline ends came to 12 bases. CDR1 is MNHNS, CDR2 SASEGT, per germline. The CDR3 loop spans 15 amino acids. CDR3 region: CASSEPERANTEAFF. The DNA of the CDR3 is TGTGCCAGCAGTGAACCGGAGAGGGCCAACACTGAAGCTTTCTTT.

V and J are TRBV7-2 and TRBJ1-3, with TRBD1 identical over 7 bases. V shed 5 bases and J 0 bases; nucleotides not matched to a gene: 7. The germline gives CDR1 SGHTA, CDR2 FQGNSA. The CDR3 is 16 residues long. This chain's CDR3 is CASSPWGQISGNTIYF. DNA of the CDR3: TGTGCCAGCAGCCCTTGGGGACAGATCTCTGGAAACACCATATATTTT.

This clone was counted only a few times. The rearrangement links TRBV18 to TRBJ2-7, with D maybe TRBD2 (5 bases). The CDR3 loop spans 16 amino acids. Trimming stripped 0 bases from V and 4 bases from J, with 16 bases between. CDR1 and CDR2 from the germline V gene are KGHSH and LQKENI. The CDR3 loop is CASSPPRASPYYEQYF. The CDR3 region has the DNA TGTGCCAGCTCACCACCCCGAGCTAGCCCGTATTACGAGCAGTACTTC. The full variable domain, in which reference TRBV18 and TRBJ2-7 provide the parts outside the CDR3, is NAGVMQNPRHLVRRRGQEARLRCSPMKGHSHVYWYRQLPEEGLKFMVYLQKENIIDESGMPKERFSAEFPKEGPSILRIQQVVRGDSAAYFCASSPPRASPYYEQYFGPGTRLTVT.

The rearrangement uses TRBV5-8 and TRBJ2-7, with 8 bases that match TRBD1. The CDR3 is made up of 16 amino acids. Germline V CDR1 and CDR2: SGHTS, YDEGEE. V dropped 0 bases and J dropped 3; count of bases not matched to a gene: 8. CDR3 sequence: CASSLDLTGASYEQYF. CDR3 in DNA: TGTGCCAGCAGCTTGGATTTGACAGGGGCGAGCTACGAGCAGTACTTC.

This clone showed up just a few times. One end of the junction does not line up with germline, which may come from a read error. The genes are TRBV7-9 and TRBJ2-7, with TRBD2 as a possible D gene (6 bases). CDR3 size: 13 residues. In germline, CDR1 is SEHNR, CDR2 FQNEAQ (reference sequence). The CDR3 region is CASSIQYGGTLNF. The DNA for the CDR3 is TGTGCCAGCAGCATCCAATATGGGGGGACGTTGAACTTC.

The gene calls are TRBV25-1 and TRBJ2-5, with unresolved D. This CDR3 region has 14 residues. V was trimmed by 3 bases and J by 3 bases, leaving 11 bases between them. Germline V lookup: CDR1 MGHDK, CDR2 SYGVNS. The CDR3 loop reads CASSDLGQEETQYF. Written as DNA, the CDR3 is TGTGCCAGCAGTGACTTAGGCCAAGAAGAGACCCAGTACTTC.

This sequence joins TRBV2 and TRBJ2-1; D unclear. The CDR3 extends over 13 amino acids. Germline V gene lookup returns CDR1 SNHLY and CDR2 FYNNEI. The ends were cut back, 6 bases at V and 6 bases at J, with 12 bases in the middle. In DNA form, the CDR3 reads TGTGCCAGCAGACCCGTGTATGTCAATGAGCAGTTCTTC. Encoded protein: CASRPVYVNEQFF. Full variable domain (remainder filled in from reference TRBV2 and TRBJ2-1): EPEVTQTPSHQVTQMGQEVILRCVPISNHLYFYWYRQILGQKVEFLVSFYNNEISEKSEIFDDQFSVERPDGSNFTLKIRSTKLEDSAMYFCASRPVYVNEQFFGPGTRLTVL.

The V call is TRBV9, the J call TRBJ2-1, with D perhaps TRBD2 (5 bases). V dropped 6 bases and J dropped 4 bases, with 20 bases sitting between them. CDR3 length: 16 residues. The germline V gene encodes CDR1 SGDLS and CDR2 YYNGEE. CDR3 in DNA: TGTGCCAGCAACGATGCAGACTACCCCTCTTACAATGAGCAGTTCTTC. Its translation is CASNDADYPSYNEQFF.

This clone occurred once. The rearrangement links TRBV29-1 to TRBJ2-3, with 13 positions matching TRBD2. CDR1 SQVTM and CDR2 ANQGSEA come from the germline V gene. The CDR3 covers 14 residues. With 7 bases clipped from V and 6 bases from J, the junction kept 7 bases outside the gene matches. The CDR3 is CSARLAGGMDTQYF. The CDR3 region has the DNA TGCAGCGCTCGACTAGCGGGAGGAATGGATACGCAGTATTTT.

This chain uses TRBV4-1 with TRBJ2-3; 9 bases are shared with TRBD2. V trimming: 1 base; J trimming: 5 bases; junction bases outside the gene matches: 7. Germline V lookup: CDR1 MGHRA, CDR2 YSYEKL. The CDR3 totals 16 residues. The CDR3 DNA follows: TGCGCCAGCAGCCAAGTAGCGGGAGTAGATCGAGATACGCAGTATTTT. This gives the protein CASSQVAGVDRDTQYF.

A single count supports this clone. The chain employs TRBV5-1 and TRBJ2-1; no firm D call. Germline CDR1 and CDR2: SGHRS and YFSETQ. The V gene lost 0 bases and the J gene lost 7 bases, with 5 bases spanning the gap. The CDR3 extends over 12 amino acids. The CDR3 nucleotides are TGCGCCAGCAGCTTGGCCGGGAATGAGCAGTTCTTC. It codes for CASSLAGNEQFF. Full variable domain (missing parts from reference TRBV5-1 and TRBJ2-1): KAGVTQTPRYLIKTRGQQVTLSCSPISGHRSVSWYQQTPGQGLQFLFEYFSETQRNKGNFPGRFSGRQFSNSRSEMNVSTLELGDSALYLCASSLAGNEQFFGPGTRLTVL.

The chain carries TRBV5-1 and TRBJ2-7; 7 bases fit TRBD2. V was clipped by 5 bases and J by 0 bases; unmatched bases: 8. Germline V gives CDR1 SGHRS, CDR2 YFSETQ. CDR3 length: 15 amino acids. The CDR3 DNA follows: TGCGCCAGCAGAGTAGGGAGGGCCCCCTCCTACGAGCAGTACTTC. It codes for CASRVGRAPSYEQYF.

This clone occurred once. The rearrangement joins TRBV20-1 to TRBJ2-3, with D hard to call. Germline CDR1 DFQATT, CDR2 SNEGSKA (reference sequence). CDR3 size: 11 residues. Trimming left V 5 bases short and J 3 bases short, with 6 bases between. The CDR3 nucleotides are TGCAGTGCTCGTCTGACAGATACGCAGTATTTT. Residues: CSARLTDTQYF.

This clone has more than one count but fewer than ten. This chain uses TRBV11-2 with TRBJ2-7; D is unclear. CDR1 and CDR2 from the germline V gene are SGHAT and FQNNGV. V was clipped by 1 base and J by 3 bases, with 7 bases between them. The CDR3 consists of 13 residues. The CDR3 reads CASSLARHYEQYF. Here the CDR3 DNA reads TGTGCCAGCAGCTTAGCCCGACACTACGAGCAGTACTTC.

In DNA, the CDR3 is TGTGCCAGCTCACCAGCGGGAGGCACCGGGGAGCTGTTTTTT. Protein: CASSPAGGTGELFF. This sequence joins TRBV18 and TRBJ2-2; 8 bases line up with TRBD2. The V gene's germline CDR1 is KGHSH and CDR2 LQKENI. The junction had 0 bases not matched to a gene; V was cut back by 2 bases and J by 4 bases. This CDR3 has 14 amino acids.

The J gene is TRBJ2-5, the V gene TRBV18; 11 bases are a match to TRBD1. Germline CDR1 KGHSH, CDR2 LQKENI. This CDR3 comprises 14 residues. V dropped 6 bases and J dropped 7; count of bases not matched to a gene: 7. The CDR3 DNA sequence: TGTGCCAGCTCTCCGGACAGGGGGCGGGGGACCCAGTACTTC. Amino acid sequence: CASSPDRGRGTQYF.

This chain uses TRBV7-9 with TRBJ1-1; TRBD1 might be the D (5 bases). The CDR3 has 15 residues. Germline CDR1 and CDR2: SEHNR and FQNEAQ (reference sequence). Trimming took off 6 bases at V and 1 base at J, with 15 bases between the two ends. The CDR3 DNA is TGTGCCAGCAGTTGGGGAATGGGGGGGAACACTGAAGCTTTCTTT. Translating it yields CASSWGMGGNTEAFF.

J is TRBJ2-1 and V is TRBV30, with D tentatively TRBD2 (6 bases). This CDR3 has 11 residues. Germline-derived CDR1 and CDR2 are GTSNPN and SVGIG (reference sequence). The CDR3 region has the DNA TGTGGGCTAGCGATGTACAATGAGCAGTTCTTC. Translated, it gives CGLAMYNEQFF.

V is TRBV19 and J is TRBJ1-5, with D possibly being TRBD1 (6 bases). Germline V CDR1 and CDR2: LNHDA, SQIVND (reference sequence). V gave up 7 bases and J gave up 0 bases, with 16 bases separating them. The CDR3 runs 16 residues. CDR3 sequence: CASTDRTDYSNQPQHF. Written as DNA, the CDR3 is TGTGCCAGTACCGACCGGACAGATTATAGCAATCAGCCCCAGCATTTT.

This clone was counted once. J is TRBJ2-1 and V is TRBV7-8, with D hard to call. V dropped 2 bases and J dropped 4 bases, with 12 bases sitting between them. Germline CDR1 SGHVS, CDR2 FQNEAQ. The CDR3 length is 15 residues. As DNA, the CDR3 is TGTGCCAGCAGCTTATCAAGACTGGATTACAATGAGCAGTTCTTC. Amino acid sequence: CASSLSRLDYNEQFF.

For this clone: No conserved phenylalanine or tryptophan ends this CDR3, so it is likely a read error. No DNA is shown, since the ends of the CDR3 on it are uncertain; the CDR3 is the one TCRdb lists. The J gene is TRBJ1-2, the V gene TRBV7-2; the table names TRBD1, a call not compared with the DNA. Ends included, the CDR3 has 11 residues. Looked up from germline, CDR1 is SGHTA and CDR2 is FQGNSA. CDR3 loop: CASSVDRNLAY.

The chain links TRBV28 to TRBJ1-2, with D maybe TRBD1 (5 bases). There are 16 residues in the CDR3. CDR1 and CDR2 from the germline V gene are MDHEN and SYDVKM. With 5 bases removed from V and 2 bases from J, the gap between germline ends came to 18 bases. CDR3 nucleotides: TGTGCCAGCAGTACAGCGCCAGGGTTGGCGAACTATGGCTACACCTTC. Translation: CASSTAPGLANYGYTF.

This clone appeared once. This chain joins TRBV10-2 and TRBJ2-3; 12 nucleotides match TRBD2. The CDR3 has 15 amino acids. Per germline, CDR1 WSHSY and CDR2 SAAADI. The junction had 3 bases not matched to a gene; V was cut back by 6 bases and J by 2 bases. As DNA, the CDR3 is TGCGCCAGCAGCGGGACTAGCGGGCTCACAGATACGCAGTATTTT. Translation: CASSGTSGLTDTQYF.

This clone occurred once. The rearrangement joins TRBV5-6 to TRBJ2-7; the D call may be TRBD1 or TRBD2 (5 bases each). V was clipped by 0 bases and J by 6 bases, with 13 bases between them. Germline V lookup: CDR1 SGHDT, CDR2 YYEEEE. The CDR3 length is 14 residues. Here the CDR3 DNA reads TGTGCCAGCAGCTTGGCGGGGTTGGGGCCCGAGCAGTACTTC. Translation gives CASSLAGLGPEQYF.

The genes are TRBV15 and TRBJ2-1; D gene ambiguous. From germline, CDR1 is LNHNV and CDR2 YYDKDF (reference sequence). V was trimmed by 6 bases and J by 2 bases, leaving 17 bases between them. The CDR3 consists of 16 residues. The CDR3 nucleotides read TGTGCCACCAGAGGGTCGGCGGTCGTCCCCTACAATGAGCAGTTCTTC. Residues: CATRGSAVVPYNEQFF.